The 30 T cell receptor beta chains below come from one sample, sequenced in a study of cytomegalovirus exposure and HLA in healthy donors. 60 Vbeta and 13 Jbeta primers were used in PCR. Sequencing was performed with immunoSEQ multiplex PCR; in TCRdb, only in-frame clones are kept and a portion is missing. The sample consists of over 75,000 clones, about 68% of them appearing once. The source material was PBMCs. Receptor source: a human donor in good health.

This clone was seen only a few times. The V call is TRBV7-3, the J call TRBJ2-7, with a possible D match to TRBD1 (6 bases). The V and J ends lost 3 bases and 5 bases respectively, with 17 bases between them. The germline CDR1 and CDR2 sequences are SGHTA and FQGTGA. This CDR3 is 15 amino acids long. The CDR3 DNA reads TGTGCCAGCAGCTTCACGGGACACGTGCCCCACGAGCAGTACTTC. It is translated as CASSFTGHVPHEQYF.

V is TRBV2 and J is TRBJ1-1, with a tentative D call TRBD1 (6 bases). Trimming pared 0 bases from V and 10 bases from J, leaving 15 bases between. In germline, CDR1 is SNHLY, CDR2 FYNNEI. The CDR3 has 14 amino acids. The CDR3 sequence is CASSEAPQRGRAFF. The CDR3 nucleotides are TGTGCCAGCAGTGAAGCCCCTCAGAGGGGGAGAGCTTTCTTT.

This chain joins TRBV4-3 and TRBJ1-2, with no clear D. Germline V gene data show CDR1 as LGHNA and CDR2 as YSLEER. V lost 3 bases and J lost 0, with 11 bases in between. The CDR3 sequence is 15 residues long. The CDR3 reads CASSQNTYANYGYTF. CDR3 nucleotide sequence: TGCGCCAGCAGCCAGAATACTTATGCTAACTATGGCTACACCTTC.

The chain is built from TRBV10-3 and TRBJ2-3, with TRBD1 identical over 8 bases. This CDR3 comprises 17 residues. From germline, CDR1 is ENHRY and CDR2 SYGVKD. Trimming cost V 5 bases and J 0 bases; bases outside gene matches: 10. CDR3 protein: CAISPGGVKASTDTQYF. CDR3 coding DNA: TGTGCCATCAGTCCAGGGGGCGTAAAGGCGAGCACAGATACGCAGTATTTT.

The chain is built from TRBV6-6 and TRBJ2-3, with TRBD1 matching 7 bases. The V and J ends lost 6 bases and 0 bases, in that order; junction bases with no gene match: 3. The CDR3 has 14 residues. Germline CDR1 is MNHNY and CDR2 is SVGAGI (reference sequence). CDR3 protein: CASRWTGSTDTQYF. Written as DNA, the CDR3 is TGTGCCAGCAGATGGACAGGTAGCACAGATACGCAGTATTTT.

The chain links TRBV12-5 to TRBJ2-5, with 10 bases fitting TRBD2. V was pared by 3 bases and J by 2 bases, with 0 bases of the junction left unmatched. The germline V gene encodes CDR1 LGHNT and CDR2 FRNRAP. The CDR3 has 14 amino acids. The CDR3 nucleotides are TGTGCTAGTGGTTTAGCGGGGGGGCAAGAGACCCAGTACTTC. Amino acid sequence: CASGLAGGQETQYF. The variable domain in full, with the rest retrieved from reference TRBV12-5 and TRBJ2-5, is DARVTQTPRHKVTEMGQEVTMRCQPILGHNTVFWYRQTMMQGLELLAYFRNRAPLDDSGMPKDRFSAEMPDATLATLKIQPSEPRDSAVYFCASGLAGGQETQYFGPGTRLLVL.

The rearrangement links TRBV6-1 to TRBJ1-2; D is ambiguous. V lost 5 bases and J lost 5, with 6 bases in between. This CDR3 region has 11 residues. Germline V CDR1 and CDR2: MNHNS, SASEGT. In DNA, the CDR3 is TGTGCCAGCAGTAACCTATATGGCTACACCTTC. Its translation is CASSNLYGYTF.

This chain uses TRBV9 with TRBJ2-5; TRBD1 might be the D (5 bases). Matching the DNA end better, TRBJ2-7 makes the J call doubtful. This CDR3 is built from 13 residues. Germline V gene data show CDR1 as SGDLS and CDR2 as YYNGEE. The CDR3: CASSVEGRAEQYF. The DNA of the CDR3 is TGTGCCAGCAGCGTAGAGGGCAGGGCCGAGCAGTACTTC.

This clone was observed a few times. The chain combines TRBV11-2 with TRBJ1-1; the D is unclear. The CDR3 totals 18 residues. CDR1 and CDR2 from the germline V gene are SGHAT and FQNNGV. Trimming took 5 bases from V and 0 from J, leaving 22 bases between them. This CDR3 is CASSPYLNGGSMNTEAFF. For the CDR3, the DNA is TGTGCCAGCAGCCCCTACCTAAACGGCGGATCTATGAACACTGAAGCTTTCTTT. Filled out from reference TRBV11-2 and TRBJ1-1, the complete variable domain reads EAGVAQSPRYKIIEKRQSVAFWCNPISGHATLYWYQQILGQGPKLLIQFQNNGVVDDSQLPKDRFSAERLKGVDSTLKIQPAKLEDSAVYLCASSPYLNGGSMNTEAFFGQGTRLTVV.

The chain is built from TRBV4-3 and TRBJ1-1, with 8 bases that match TRBD1. Germline values: CDR1 LGHNA, CDR2 YSLEER. The V gene end was trimmed by 4 bases and the J gene end by 2 bases; junction bases not matched to a gene: 6. This CDR3 has 15 amino acids. DNA for the CDR3: TGCGCCAGCAGCCGATCAACAGGGGGTAACACTGAAGCTTTCTTT. Amino acid sequence: CASSRSTGGNTEAFF.

J is TRBJ1-5 and V is TRBV27; D unclear. The V gene lost 5 bases and the J gene lost 1 base, with 9 bases spanning the gap. The CDR3 runs 14 residues. Germline loops: CDR1 MNHEY, CDR2 SMNVEV (reference sequence). The CDR3 region is CASSLRESNQPQHF. The CDR3 DNA reads as TGTGCCAGCAGTCTGAGGGAAAGCAATCAGCCCCAGCATTTT.

DNA of the CDR3: TGTGCCAGCAGCGTGGGACTAGCGGGGAACACCGGGGAGCTGTTTTTT. This gives the protein CASSVGLAGNTGELFF. The V call is TRBV5-4, the J call TRBJ2-2; 12 positions match TRBD2. The CDR3 length is 16 residues. Germline-derived CDR1 and CDR2 are SGHNT and YYREEE (reference sequence). J lost 1 base, V lost 4 bases, and 2 bases had no gene match.

The chain links TRBV5-4 to TRBJ2-7; D is perhaps TRBD2 (7 bases). CDR1 SGHNT and CDR2 YYREEE come from the germline V gene (reference sequence). CDR3 size: 16 residues. Between the trimmed V and J ends, which lost 0 bases and 3 bases, there was a span of 16 bases. For the CDR3, the DNA is TGTGCCAGCAGCTTGGCCGGGAGGACAGCCCTCTACGAGCAGTACTTC. It yields the protein CASSLAGRTALYEQYF.

This chain joins TRBV6-4 and TRBJ1-5; no clear D gene. CDR1 and CDR2 from the germline V gene are MRHNA and SNTAGT. CDR3 size: 15 residues. V lost 0 bases and J lost 3, with 9 bases in between. The CDR3 loop reads CASSDSHSPNQPQHF. CDR3 sequence (DNA): TGTGCCAGCAGTGACTCGCACAGCCCCAATCAGCCCCAGCATTTT.

The DNA of the CDR3 is TGTGCCAGCAGTGAAGCGCTTCGGGGAGGCGGCTATGGCTACACCTTC. It encodes CASSEALRGGGYGYTF. The chain has TRBV2 and TRBJ1-2, with D hard to call. The CDR3 loop spans 16 amino acids. The ends were cut back, 0 bases at V and 4 bases at J, with 15 bases in the middle. From germline, CDR1 is SNHLY and CDR2 FYNNEI.

The chain carries TRBV25-1 and TRBJ1-4; 10 positions agree with TRBD1. The CDR3 extends over 14 amino acids. J was trimmed by 6 bases and V by 7 bases; bases with no gene match: 5. Germline CDR1 is MGHDK and CDR2 is SYGVNS. The CDR3 nucleotides are TGTGCCAGCACACGACAGGGGGCTGATGAAAAACTGTTTTTT. It translates to CASTRQGADEKLFF.

This clone has just one count. This chain joins TRBV5-1 and TRBJ2-1; TRBD1 matches at 7 bases. After removal of 0 bases from V and 5 bases from J, the junction contained 11 bases not matched to a gene. The CDR3 contains 17 residues. In germline, CDR1 is SGHRS, CDR2 YFSETQ. CDR3 protein: CASSLGYGTDIDNEQFF. CDR3 nucleotides: TGCGCCAGCAGCTTGGGTTACGGGACAGACATTGACAATGAGCAGTTCTTC.

CDR3 DNA: TGTGCCAGCAGCCCCGGCCCCTTATCAGCGATCTACGAGCAGTACTTC. Amino acid sequence: CASSPGPLSAIYEQYF. The chain uses TRBV13 and TRBJ2-7; D is uncertain. CDR1 is PRHDT and CDR2 is FYEKMQ in the germline V gene (reference sequence). Trimming shortened V by 5 bases and J by 3 bases, and 20 bases separated the two germline ends. This CDR3 is built from 16 residues.

The chain has TRBV18 and TRBJ2-2; D unresolved. The CDR3 runs to 13 residues. Trimming shortened V by 6 bases and J by 5 bases, and 10 bases separated the two germline ends. In germline, CDR1 is KGHSH, CDR2 LQKENI. CDR3 nucleotides: TGTGCCAGCTCCCGCCTTCAGACCGGGGAGCTGTTTTTT. Translating it yields CASSRLQTGELFF.

This clone was counted between two and nine times. This chain uses TRBV6-5 with TRBJ1-1; TRBD1 might be the D (6 bases). The CDR3 spans 15 residues. CDR1 MNHEY and CDR2 SVGAGI come from the germline V gene. V was shortened by 6 bases and J by 4 bases, with 18 bases between the two germline ends. The CDR3 DNA follows: TGTGCCAGCAGAATGGGGGGGCGGGGGGCCACTGAAGCTTTCTTT. Translating gives CASRMGGRGATEAFF.

The chain joins TRBV6-5 to TRBJ2-7; 7 bases align to TRBD1. Germline V gene data show CDR1 as MNHEY and CDR2 as SVGAGI. The V segment lost 7 bases and the J segment 5 bases; nucleotides outside the gene matches: 11. CDR3 length: 14 amino acids. As DNA, the CDR3 is TGTGCCAGCACCAGACAGGGAAGTGGAAACGAGCAGTACTTC. This encodes CASTRQGSGNEQYF.

The chain links TRBV5-4 to TRBJ2-5; 9 positions agree with TRBD2. This CDR3 region has 14 residues. V dropped 3 bases and J dropped 4; count of bases not matched to a gene: 4. CDR1 and CDR2 from the germline V gene are SGHNT and YYREEE (reference sequence). The CDR3 here is CASSSRAGGETQYF. The CDR3 bases are TGTGCCAGCAGCTCCCGAGCGGGGGGAGAGACCCAGTACTTC. Drawing the rest from reference TRBV5-4 and TRBJ2-5, the complete variable domain is ETGVTQSPTHLIKTRGQQVTLRCSSQSGHNTVSWYQQALGQGPQFIFQYYREEENGRGNFPPRFSGLQFPNYSSELNVNALELDDSALYLCASSSRAGGETQYFGPGTRLLVL.

The chain joins TRBV19 to TRBJ2-2; 9 positions match TRBD2. The CDR3 totals 15 residues. CDR1 and CDR2 from the germline V gene are LNHDA and SQIVND (reference sequence). V shed 8 bases, J shed 6 bases, and the junction held 10 bases outside the gene matches. The CDR3 loop is CASQAGTSIAGELFF. As DNA, the CDR3 is TGTGCCAGTCAGGCCGGGACTAGCATCGCCGGGGAGCTGTTTTTT.

The chain carries TRBV7-9 and TRBJ2-3; the D is unclear. Germline loops: CDR1 SEHNR, CDR2 FQNEAQ (reference sequence). Trimming pared 5 bases from V and 3 bases from J, leaving 6 bases between. CDR3 length equals 12 residues. The chain's CDR3 is CASSVRTDTQYF. The CDR3 nucleotides read TGTGCCAGCAGCGTACGGACAGATACGCAGTATTTT.

This clone was counted a few times. The chain joins TRBV5-6 to TRBJ2-3, with TRBD2 matching 8 bases. The CDR3 has 16 amino acids. Germline trimming cut 4 bases from V and 3 bases from J; bases unmatched to any gene: 10. The germline gives CDR1 SGHDT, CDR2 YYEEEE. DNA for the CDR3: TGTGCCAGCAGCATCCTAGCGGGTTGGGGGACAGATACGCAGTATTTT. Encoded protein: CASSILAGWGTDTQYF. Supplemented by reference TRBV5-6 and TRBJ2-3, the full variable domain reads DAGVTQSPTHLIKTRGQQVTLRCSPKSGHDTVSWYQQALGQGPQFIFQYYEEEERQRGNFPDRFSGHQFPNYSSELNVNALLLGDSALYLCASSILAGWGTDTQYFGPGTRLTVL.

V and J are TRBV9 and TRBJ2-7; 7 bases agree with TRBD1. Looked up from germline, CDR1 is SGDLS and CDR2 is YYNGEE. The trim removed 4 bases at V and 6 bases at J, leaving 7 bases unmatched. CDR3 length: 13 residues. The CDR3 nucleotides are TGTGCCAGCAGCTCCACAGGGGAAGGCGAGCAGTACTTC. Protein sequence: CASSSTGEGEQYF.

This clone turned up a few times. V usage is TRBV9 and J usage is TRBJ1-6; perhaps TRBD1 as D (5 bases). CDR1 is SGDLS, CDR2 YYNGEE, per germline. V lost 0 bases to trimming and J lost 7 bases, with 17 bases between them. This CDR3 is 17 amino acids long. The CDR3 nucleotides are TGTGCCAGCAGCGTAGTGGCGGGGGGTTCAGGGAATTCACCCCTCCACTTT. Its protein product is CASSVVAGGSGNSPLHF.

The gene calls are TRBV2 and TRBJ1-1, with D uncertain. Germline CDR1 reads SNHLY; CDR2 reads FYNNEI. This CDR3 region has 13 residues. Deletions cut 0 bases from V and 11 bases from J, with 13 bases between. The CDR3 DNA reads TGTGCCAGCAGTGAAGCCTCGAGGGCTAGGGCTTTCTTT. Amino acids: CASSEASRARAFF.

The chain joins TRBV6-6 to TRBJ2-3, with D uncertain. V shed 6 bases and J shed 0 bases, with 10 bases lying between them. CDR1 is MNHNY, CDR2 SVGAGI, per germline (reference sequence). The CDR3 spans 14 residues. The CDR3 DNA reads as TGTGCCAGCAGATCACAGCCTAGCACAGATACGCAGTATTTT. Its translation is CASRSQPSTDTQYF.

This clone was seen only once. J is TRBJ2-3 and V is TRBV11-1, with a weak D call TRBD2 (6 bases). The ends were cut back, 2 bases at V and 2 bases at J, with 14 bases in the middle. Per germline, CDR1 SGHAT and CDR2 FQDESV (reference sequence). CDR3 length: 16 residues. The CDR3 protein is CASSLKPRGYTDTQYF. CDR3 coding DNA: TGTGCCAGCAGCTTAAAGCCCCGGGGGTACACAGATACGCAGTATTTT.